The clone carrying this T cell receptor beta chain was counted a few times. What it recognizes is unknown. MiXCR was run by TCRdb on the reads, yielding one entry per CDR3 protein. The sample lists about 60,000 distinct CDR3 sequences; more than 25% were seen once. The sample comes from a study of T cell repertoires in cytomegalovirus infection. General observations from the study: CMV-specific TCR beta clonotypes restricted by HLA-C dominated the ex vivo response. Cumulative public TCR beta family frequency identified carriers of CMV plus the relevant HLA.

The CDR3 contains 12 residues. Germline V gives CDR1 MNHNY, CDR2 SVGAGI (reference sequence). Trimming pared 2 bases from V and 5 bases from J, leaving 4 bases between. This rearrangement joins TRBV6-6 to TRBJ2-1; D gene unclear. Input material: PBMCs, sequenced either directly or after in vitro stimulation (not recorded which). The sequence came from a human donor in good health (CMV status not recorded). Some clones in this sample may be carry-over from other donors' samples. CDR3 sequence reads: CASSYTDNEQFF. CDR3 bases: TGTGCCAGCAGTTACACAGACAATGAGCAGTTCTTC.